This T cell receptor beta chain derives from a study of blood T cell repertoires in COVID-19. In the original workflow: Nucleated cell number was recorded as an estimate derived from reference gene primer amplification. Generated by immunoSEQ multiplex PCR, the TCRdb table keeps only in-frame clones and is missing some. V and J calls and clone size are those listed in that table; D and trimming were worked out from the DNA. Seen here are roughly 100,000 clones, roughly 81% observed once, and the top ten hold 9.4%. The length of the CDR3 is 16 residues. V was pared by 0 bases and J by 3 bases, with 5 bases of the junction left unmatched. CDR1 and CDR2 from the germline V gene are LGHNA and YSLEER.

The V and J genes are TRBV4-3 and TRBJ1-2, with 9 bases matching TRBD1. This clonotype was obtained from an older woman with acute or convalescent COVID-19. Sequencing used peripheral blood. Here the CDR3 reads CASSQEGQGSHYGYTF. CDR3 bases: TGCGCCAGCAGCCAAGAGGGACAGGGATCCCACTATGGCTACACCTTC.